One and the same sample provided the 8 T cell receptor beta chains below, sequenced in a study of shared clonotypes between healthy human individuals. Using immunoSEQ multiplex PCR, the repertoire was profiled, and TCRdb retains in-frame clones only, with some absent. The table shows fewer than 700,000 clones, with 70% to 80% occurring only once. Sequencing was performed on PBMCs. All receptors come from a middle-aged woman in good health. Some clones in this sample may be carry-over from other donors' samples.

This chain connects TRBV7-6 to TRBJ2-7, with D unresolved. Deletions cut 0 bases from V and 5 bases from J, with 11 bases between. Germline assignment: CDR1 SGHVS and CDR2 FNYEAQ. The CDR3 is made up of 14 amino acids. The CDR3 is CASSLAGSPHEQYF. The CDR3 DNA reads as TGTGCCAGCAGCTTAGCGGGCTCCCCCCACGAGCAGTACTTC.

The chain has TRBV7-8 and TRBJ2-7; a weak D match, TRBD1 (6 bases). CDR3 length: 17 amino acids. V lost 6 bases to trimming and J lost 5 bases, with 26 bases between them. Germline CDR1 and CDR2: SGHVS and FQNEAQ. This CDR3 is CASSKTSLGAGKNEQYF. CDR3 sequence (DNA): TGTGCCAGCAGTAAAACCAGCCTGGGGGCAGGGAAGAACGAGCAGTACTTC.

The J gene is TRBJ1-2, the V gene TRBV21-1. TRBV21-1 is an annotated pseudogene. This CDR3 spans 15 amino acids. The CDR3 DNA follows: TGTGCCAGCAGCGAATCCGGGACGGACATCCATGGCTACACCTTC. Its protein is CASSESGTDIHGYTF.

This clone was counted between two and nine times. Other nucleotide sequences from this sample produce the same CDR3. V usage is TRBV27 and J usage is TRBJ1-1; 12 nucleotides agree with TRBD1. CDR1 and CDR2 from the germline V gene are MNHEY and SMNVEV (reference sequence). V gave up 5 bases and J gave up 1 base; unmatched junction bases: 8. There are 17 residues in the CDR3. DNA of the CDR3: TGTGCCAGCAGTCCTCGGGACAGGGGGCGGGGGAACACTGAAGCTTTCTTT. Protein product: CASSPRDRGRGNTEAFF.

The chain joins TRBV30 to TRBJ1-4; tentatively, D is TRBD1 (5 bases). The CDR3 is 18 residues long. V lost 7 bases to trimming and J lost 4 bases, with 28 bases between them. The germline V gene has CDR1 GTSNPN and CDR2 SVGIG (reference sequence). The CDR3 region has the DNA TGTGCCTCACGGGCACCTCCGGGACGAGGCATGATTAATGAAAAACTGTTTTTT. Its translation: CASRAPPGRGMINEKLFF.

The rearrangement links TRBV5-1 to TRBJ2-1; 7 bases are a match to TRBD2. The CDR3 has 15 amino acids. Losses at the gene ends were 4 bases for V and 5 bases for J; bases not matched to a gene: 9. The germline CDR1 and CDR2 sequences are SGHRS and YFSETQ. CDR3 bases: TGCGCCAGCAGCAAACTGGCGGGAGAGGACAATGAGCAGTTCTTC. It encodes CASSKLAGEDNEQFF.

This clone appeared once. The chain couples TRBV28 to TRBJ1-5, with 8 bases identical to TRBD1. The germline CDR1 and CDR2 sequences are MDHEN and SYDVKM. The V segment lost 6 bases and the J segment 4 bases; nucleotides outside the gene matches: 14. The length of the CDR3 is 17 residues. The CDR3 loop is CASRLTALRGPNQPQHF. In DNA form, the CDR3 reads TGTGCCAGCAGACTTACGGCTCTCAGGGGGCCAAATCAGCCCCAGCATTTT.

The CDR3 sequence is CASRRDRESYEQYF. In DNA, the CDR3 is TGTGCCAGCAGGCGGGACAGGGAATCCTACGAGCAGTACTTC. The chain is built from TRBV27 and TRBJ2-7; 9 nucleotides line up with TRBD1. The CDR3 totals 14 residues. Germline V gene lookup returns CDR1 MNHEY and CDR2 SMNVEV (reference sequence). With V trimmed by 6 bases and J by 1 base, 4 bases remained unmatched.